What follows are 15 T cell receptor beta chains derived from one specimen sequenced in a study of vaccination effects on CD4 cells after COVID-19. Profiling relied on immunoSEQ multiplex PCR, and the TCRdb table lists in-frame clones only, not all of them. The table lists about 22,000 clones, over 70% of them singletons, with about 24% in the top ten. Before sequencing took place, the ViraFEST assay used viral peptide pools to expand antigen-specific CD4+ T cells. Scientists isolated CD4+ T cells after a roughly nine-day culture period ended. All study participants received two doses of BNT162b2 or mRNA-1273 vaccine. Which antigens these TCRs recognize remains unknown. The input for sequencing was CD4+ T cells from PBMCs cultured with HCoV-NL63 spike peptides, taken after COVID-19 vaccination. These receptors were collected from a human donor who received a COVID-19 vaccine.

This clone came up once. CDR3 protein: CASSLLAGTGELFF. CDR3 bases: TGTGCCAGCAGCTTACTAGCGGGGACCGGGGAGCTGTTTTTT. This chain uses TRBV7-2 with TRBJ2-2; TRBD2 matches at 9 bases. The CDR3 extends over 14 amino acids. CDR1 SGHTA and CDR2 FQGNSA come from the germline V gene. J was trimmed by 5 bases and V by 2 bases; bases with no gene match: 0.

This clone was observed a single time. The chain recombines TRBV3-1 (or the pseudogene TRBV3-2) with TRBJ2-3; D not certain. Germline assignment: CDR1 LGHDT and CDR2 YNNKEL (reference sequence). With 1 base removed from V and 0 bases from J, the gap between germline ends came to 8 bases. The CDR3 consists of 15 residues. The CDR3 loop reads CASSQGMQSTDTQYF. The CDR3 nucleotides read TGTGCCAGCAGCCAAGGTATGCAAAGCACAGATACGCAGTATTTT.

The rearrangement links TRBV3-1 (or the pseudogene TRBV3-2) to TRBJ2-7; D is possibly TRBD1 (6 bases). The CDR3 spans 12 residues. The germline CDR1 and CDR2 sequences are LGHDT and YNNKEL (reference sequence). V was trimmed by 4 bases and J by 6 bases, leaving 10 bases between them. The CDR3 here is CASSPAGAEQYF. The CDR3 nucleotides are TGTGCCAGCAGCCCGGCAGGGGCCGAGCAGTACTTC.

The chain combines TRBV9 with TRBJ2-7; 11 nucleotides agree with TRBD1. CDR1 is SGDLS and CDR2 is YYNGEE in the germline V gene. The CDR3 is 14 residues long. The V and J ends lost 4 bases and 3 bases, in that order; junction bases with no gene match: 3. The CDR3 is CASSRTGGSYEQYF. CDR3 nucleotides: TGTGCCAGCAGCAGGACAGGGGGCAGCTACGAGCAGTACTTC. The full variable domain, rest sourced from reference TRBV9 and TRBJ2-7, is DSGVTQTPKHLITATGQRVTLRCSPRSGDLSVYWYQQSLDQGLQFLIQYYNGEERAKGNILERFSAQQFPDLHSELNLSSLELGDSALYFCASSRTGGSYEQYFGPGTRLTVT.

In its sample, this clone was seen a few times. V usage is TRBV2 and J usage is TRBJ1-2; D is uncertain. The CDR3 has 14 amino acids. CDR1 SNHLY and CDR2 FYNNEI come from the germline V gene. Trimming took 4 bases from V and 5 from J, leaving 14 bases between them. CDR3 DNA sequence: TGTGCCAGCAGTGTACTTAGGACCGATTATGGCTACACCTTC. Translation gives CASSVLRTDYGYTF.

V is TRBV3-1 (or the pseudogene TRBV3-2) and J is TRBJ2-1; 12 bases are shared with TRBD2. CDR1 LGHDT and CDR2 YNNKEL come from the germline V gene (reference sequence). The CDR3 has 16 amino acids. V shed 2 bases and J 6 bases; nucleotides not matched to a gene: 5. The CDR3 DNA is TGTGCCAGCAGCCAACCGACTAGCGGGAGTGCCAATGAGCAGTTCTTC. The encoded protein is CASSQPTSGSANEQFF.

The gene calls are TRBV11-2 and TRBJ1-2, with D possibly being TRBD1 (6 bases). Trimming removed 0 bases from V and 0 bases from J, with 8 bases in between. Looked up from germline, CDR1 is SGHAT and CDR2 is FQNNGV. CDR3 size: 15 residues. The CDR3 DNA is TGTGCCAGCAGCTTAGAGGGGGCAGCTAACTATGGCTACACCTTC. This gives the protein CASSLEGAANYGYTF.

This clone has only one observation. The chain has TRBV11-3 and TRBJ2-3; 11 bases map to TRBD2. The germline gives CDR1 SGHNT, CDR2 YENEEA. The V gene end was trimmed by 1 base and the J gene end by 4 bases; junction bases not matched to a gene: 10. The CDR3 length is 18 residues. The CDR3 nucleotides are TGTGCCAGCAGCTTAGTGGGGGTTAGCGGGGGGGCCCCAGATACGCAGTATTTT. Protein product: CASSLVGVSGGAPDTQYF.

The CDR3, as DNA: TGTGCCAGCAGTGCTGGCAGGACCTATGGCTACACCTTC. Translation: CASSAGRTYGYTF. V is TRBV25-1 and J is TRBJ1-2; D remains ambiguous. CDR3 length: 13 amino acids. With 4 bases removed from V and 4 bases from J, the gap between germline ends came to 10 bases. Germline lookup yields CDR1 MGHDK and CDR2 SYGVNS.

The chain employs TRBV14 and TRBJ2-3; 11 bases line up with TRBD2. The CDR3 consists of 17 residues. Germline loops: CDR1 SGHDN, CDR2 FVKESK. V shed 4 bases, J shed 0 bases, and the junction held 6 bases outside the gene matches. The CDR3 DNA sequence: TGTGCCAGCAGCCCGGGACTAGCGGTGGGAAGCACAGATACGCAGTATTTT. Translating it yields CASSPGLAVGSTDTQYF.

This clone appeared a few times. The J gene is TRBJ1-6, the V gene TRBV6-5; tentatively, D is TRBD1 (6 bases). The CDR3 is made up of 14 amino acids. In germline, CDR1 is MNHEY, CDR2 SVGAGI. Trimming took 5 bases from V and 9 from J, leaving 14 bases between them. For the CDR3, the DNA is TGTGCCAGCAGTAAACAGGGTTCTGGTTCACCCCTCCACTTT. As protein: CASSKQGSGSPLHF.

The chain has TRBV6-5 and TRBJ1-4; D not certain. This CDR3 contains 15 residues. The germline V and J ends were trimmed by 6 bases and 0 bases, with 11 bases remaining between them. Germline V CDR1 and CDR2: MNHEY, SVGAGI. CDR3 in DNA: TGTGCCAGCAGGGTCGGGCCCGCAACTAATGAAAAACTGTTTTTT. It specifies CASRVGPATNEKLFF.

The chain joins TRBV5-1 to TRBJ2-1; TRBD2 agrees at 11 bases. The CDR3 is 15 residues long. With 4 bases clipped from V and 7 bases from J, the junction kept 7 bases outside the gene matches. From germline, CDR1 is SGHRS and CDR2 YFSETQ. Here the CDR3 reads CASSLSGLAVNEQFF. Here the CDR3 DNA reads TGCGCCAGCAGCCTCTCGGGACTAGCGGTAAATGAGCAGTTCTTC. Together with reference TRBV5-1 and TRBJ2-1, the CDR3 gives the full variable domain: KAGVTQTPRYLIKTRGQQVTLSCSPISGHRSVSWYQQTPGQGLQFLFEYFSETQRNKGNFPGRFSGRQFSNSRSEMNVSTLELGDSALYLCASSLSGLAVNEQFFGPGTRLTVL.

J is TRBJ2-5 and V is TRBV27; tentatively, D is TRBD2 (5 bases). Germline V CDR1 and CDR2: MNHEY, SMNVEV (reference sequence). Trimming stripped 6 bases from V and 4 bases from J, with 12 bases between. The CDR3 is 13 amino acids. CDR3 protein: CASSLWTAETQYF. CDR3 sequence (DNA): TGTGCCAGCAGCCTATGGACTGCAGAGACCCAGTACTTC.

J is TRBJ1-6 and V is TRBV18; D possibly corresponds to TRBD1 (5 bases). Germline CDR1 KGHSH, CDR2 LQKENI. The CDR3 runs to 18 residues. V was trimmed by 3 bases and J by 7 bases, leaving 22 bases between them. The CDR3 DNA is TGTGCCAGCTCACCGGAAGTTCCGGGACGGGGAGAAAATTCACCCCTCCACTTT. This encodes CASSPEVPGRGENSPLHF.